Sequencing of this T cell receptor beta chain was carried out in a study of Graves' ophthalmopathy and Graves' hyperthyroidism. Study-level findings and limits: In separating ophthalmopathy from stable hyperthyroidism, a 13-signature model achieved 85% to 90% sensitivity and around 81% specificity.

In this sample, this clonotype turned up many times. The antigen is not known. The authors amplified TCR beta CDR3 regions from RNA transcripts. First-round RT-PCR with HTBI primers preceded a second-round multiplex PCR. TCRdb independently ran MiXCR on the multiplex PCR reads; one entry per CDR3 protein. The data show a few hundred thousand distinct CDR3 sequences, about a sixth seen once. Germline assignment: CDR1 MDHEN and CDR2 SYDVKM. The V and J ends lost 4 bases and 6 bases, in that order; junction bases with no gene match: 7. The CDR3 has 14 amino acids. Cases classed as stable hyperthyroidism had no ophthalmopathy within 18 months of follow-up. The study recruited hyperthyroidism patients aged 18 to 65 who were newly diagnosed, under 2 months' duration.

The J gene is TRBJ1-1, the V gene TRBV28; the match to TRBD1 covers 8 bases. Sequenced: peripheral blood. The TCR was taken from an adult woman with stable Graves' hyperthyroidism. The CDR3 DNA reads as TGTGCCAGCAGTTCGCTTACAGGGGGGTCTGAAGCTTTCTTT. Translated: CASSSLTGGSEAFF.